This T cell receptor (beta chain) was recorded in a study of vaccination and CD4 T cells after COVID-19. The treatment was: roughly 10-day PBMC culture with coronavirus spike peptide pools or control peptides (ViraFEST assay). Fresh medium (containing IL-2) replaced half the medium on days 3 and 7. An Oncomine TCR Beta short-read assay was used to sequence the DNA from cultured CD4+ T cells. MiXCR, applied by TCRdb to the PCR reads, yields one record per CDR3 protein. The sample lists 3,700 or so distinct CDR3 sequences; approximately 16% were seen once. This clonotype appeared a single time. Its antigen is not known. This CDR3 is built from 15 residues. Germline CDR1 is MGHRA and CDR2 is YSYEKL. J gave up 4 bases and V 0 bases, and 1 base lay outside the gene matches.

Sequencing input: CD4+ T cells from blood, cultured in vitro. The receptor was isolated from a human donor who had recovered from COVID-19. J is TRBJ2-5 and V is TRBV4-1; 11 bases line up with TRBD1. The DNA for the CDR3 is TGCGCCAGCAGCCAAGAGGGGACAGGGGGAGAGACCCAGTACTTC. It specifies CASSQEGTGGETQYF.